The clone carrying this T cell receptor beta chain was counted a few times. Antigen unknown. PCR used 60 Vbeta primers and 13 Jbeta primers. Here immunoSEQ multiplex PCR was the method, and the copy in TCRdb shows in-frame clones only, minus some. The sample includes 150,000 to 200,000 clones, roughly 74% of them seen just once. The V segment lost 7 bases and the J segment 2 bases; nucleotides outside the gene matches: 4. The CDR3 extends over 13 amino acids. The germline gives CDR1 SQVTM, CDR2 ANQGSEA. This sample is part of a study of cytomegalovirus exposure and HLA in healthy donors. Study summary: About 82 million unique TCRs from HLA-typed donors were held in an early release of data. Regarding the study as a whole: Most TCR sequences were seen very rarely across donors, but some public TCRs occurred in many. Specificity for CMV antigens was confirmed in vitro for a few of the CMV-associated chains. The authors excluded some V segments, including TRBV6-2 and TRBV6-3, as indistinguishable.

This chain joins TRBV29-1 and TRBJ2-5; 10 bases are a match to TRBD1. The sample taken for sequencing was PBMCs. The clonotype originates from a woman aged 40 to 55 in good health and CMV-seropositive. The CDR3 region is CSAGTGVQETQYF. The CDR3 region has the DNA TGCAGCGCCGGGACAGGGGTTCAAGAGACCCAGTACTTC.